What follows are 25 T cell receptor beta chains derived from one specimen sequenced in a study of T cell changes during pregnancy in multiple sclerosis (dated 2019 in TCRdb). Libraries were built with the immunoSEQ multiplex PCR assay. This is the immuneACCESS table as TCRdb keeps it, with only in-frame sequences that have V and J called. A part of the clones is gone; compared with another copy, unresolved V genes explain less than half, and the rest is unexplained. The sample table holds 60,000 to 90,000 clones, of which about 88% were seen once. The ten largest clones take up about 1.9% of the sample. The sample was peripheral blood, taken before pregnancy. Receptors originate from a female donor with multiple sclerosis, enrolled in a pregnancy study.

The chain carries TRBV25-1 and TRBJ2-7; the D gene is possibly TRBD2 (5 bases). Germline V CDR1 and CDR2: MGHDK, SYGVNS. V was cut by 3 bases and J by 0 bases, with 15 bases left in between. The CDR3 is made up of 16 amino acids. CDR3 amino acids: CASSDWRPGSSYEQYF. The CDR3 nucleotides are TGTGCCAGCAGTGATTGGAGGCCCGGCAGCTCCTACGAGCAGTACTTC.

The chain uses TRBV2 and TRBJ2-7; 8 bases are shared with TRBD1. The ends lost 2 bases at V and 7 bases at J; junction bases unmatched: 7. The CDR3 sequence is 14 residues long. CDR1 SNHLY and CDR2 FYNNEI come from the germline V gene. DNA of the CDR3: TGTGCCAGCAGTGAACTGGACAGGGAGTCGGAGCAGTACTTC. Translation: CASSELDRESEQYF.

The chain carries TRBV4-3 and TRBJ2-2, with a weak D call TRBD1 (6 bases). Germline-derived CDR1 and CDR2 are LGHNA and YSLEER. This CDR3 is 18 amino acids long. V dropped 0 bases and J dropped 1 base, with 15 bases sitting between them. This chain's CDR3 is CASSQEFPRQVNTGELFF. CDR3 bases: TGCGCCAGCAGCCAAGAATTCCCCCGACAGGTGAACACCGGGGAGCTGTTTTTT.

J is TRBJ1-6 and V is TRBV5-1; D is perhaps TRBD1 (5 bases). V was shortened by 0 bases and J by 5 bases, with 15 bases between the two germline ends. This CDR3 comprises 17 residues. The germline V gene has CDR1 SGHRS and CDR2 YFSETQ. The CDR3 loop is CASSLGLTVTDNSPLHF. CDR3 coding DNA: TGCGCCAGCAGCTTGGGCCTGACAGTCACCGATAATTCACCCCTCCACTTT.

The V call is TRBV27, the J call TRBJ2-1; TRBD2 agrees at 8 bases. Unmatched junction bases numbered 9, after V lost 5 bases and J lost 6 bases. Germline loops: CDR1 MNHEY, CDR2 SMNVEV (reference sequence). CDR3 length equals 15 residues. CDR3 nucleotide sequence: TGTGCCAGCAGTCCCCGGGGGGGTTTTCCCAATGAGCAGTTCTTC. Protein: CASSPRGGFPNEQFF.

The chain combines TRBV5-1 with TRBJ2-7, with a tentative D call TRBD1 (6 bases). V shed 4 bases and J shed 4 bases, with 9 bases lying between them. CDR3 length: 12 residues. Germline loops: CDR1 SGHRS, CDR2 YFSETQ. CDR3 residues: CASSVTGYEQYF. The CDR3 nucleotides are TGCGCCAGCAGCGTAACAGGGTACGAGCAGTACTTC.

V is TRBV27 and J is TRBJ1-6; 7 bases map to TRBD1. The CDR3 loop spans 16 amino acids. V lost 4 bases and J lost 9; bases outside the gene matches: 12. Germline V gene lookup returns CDR1 MNHEY and CDR2 SMNVEV (reference sequence). The CDR3 DNA reads as TGTGCCAGCAGTTCGACGGGACAGTGGGGTACTTCACCCCTCCACTTT. This translates into CASSSTGQWGTSPLHF.

The J gene is TRBJ2-2, the V gene TRBV16, with 8 bases fitting TRBD1. The V gene's germline CDR1 is KGHSY and CDR2 FQNENV. The V segment lost 0 bases and the J segment 8 bases; nucleotides outside the gene matches: 8. The CDR3 consists of 16 residues. The CDR3 DNA reads as TGTGCCAGCAGCCAATCGGGGACAGGACCATATGGGGAGCTGTTTTTT. Encoded protein: CASSQSGTGPYGELFF.

V usage is TRBV2 and J usage is TRBJ1-4; 7 positions match TRBD1. Germline loops: CDR1 SNHLY, CDR2 FYNNEI. J gave up 6 bases and V 0 bases, and 4 bases lay outside the gene matches. This CDR3 spans 15 amino acids. The CDR3 is CASSEAGGAHEKLFF. CDR3 DNA sequence: TGTGCCAGCAGTGAAGCAGGGGGCGCGCATGAAAAACTGTTTTTT.

The chain uses TRBV27 and TRBJ2-3; possible D gene TRBD2, 5 bases. CDR3 length equals 11 residues. Deletions cut 5 bases from V and 5 bases from J, with 5 bases between. Germline V gene data show CDR1 as MNHEY and CDR2 as SMNVEV (reference sequence). Here the CDR3 DNA reads TGTGCCAGCAGTGCGGGAGATACGCAGTATTTT. It translates to CASSAGDTQYF.

The genes are TRBV19 and TRBJ1-5; D unresolved. Germline V gene sequence: CDR1 LNHDA, CDR2 SQIVND (reference sequence). The CDR3 is 13 amino acids. Trimming pared 0 bases from V and 7 bases from J, leaving 7 bases between. CDR3 residues: CASSIDAEQPQHF. The CDR3 nucleotides are TGTGCCAGTAGTATAGATGCAGAACAGCCCCAGCATTTT.

This clone was detected once. The J gene is TRBJ2-1, the V gene TRBV11-2; TRBD1 matches at 7 bases. The CDR3 is made up of 19 amino acids. V was pared by 3 bases and J by 6 bases, with 20 bases of the junction left unmatched. Per germline, CDR1 SGHAT and CDR2 FQNNGV. Here the CDR3 reads CASSFYPTPTQTGSNEQFF. As DNA, the CDR3 is TGTGCCAGCAGCTTTTACCCCACACCCACCCAGACAGGGTCCAATGAGCAGTTCTTC.

The chain carries TRBV19 and TRBJ1-1, with D tentatively TRBD1 (6 bases). Germline-derived CDR1 and CDR2 are LNHDA and SQIVND (reference sequence). V was cut by 2 bases and J by 4 bases, with 11 bases left in between. CDR3 length: 14 residues. The CDR3: CASSIRGGPTEAFF. As DNA, the CDR3 is TGTGCCAGTAGTATAAGGGGGGGACCCACTGAAGCTTTCTTT.

The chain combines TRBV29-1 with TRBJ2-3; 8 positions match TRBD2. The germline V gene has CDR1 SQVTM and CDR2 ANQGSEA. Germline trimming cut 7 bases from V and 2 bases from J; bases unmatched to any gene: 11. The CDR3 sequence is 15 residues long. The CDR3 DNA reads as TGCAGCGCCCTCGGGGGGGCGACAGACACAGATACGCAGTATTTT. It yields the protein CSALGGATDTDTQYF.

The chain couples TRBV6-5 to TRBJ1-4; the match to TRBD1 covers 8 bases. Germline V CDR1 and CDR2: MNHEY, SVGAGI. With 6 bases clipped from V and 4 bases from J, the junction kept 7 bases outside the gene matches. The CDR3 spans 15 residues. This chain's CDR3 is CASRQTGAYNEKLFF. The CDR3 nucleotides read TGTGCCAGCAGACAGACAGGGGCGTATAATGAAAAACTGTTTTTT.

This clone was counted once. This rearrangement joins TRBV19 to TRBJ2-5, with 9 positions matching TRBD2. The V gene end was trimmed by 5 bases and the J gene end by 2 bases; junction bases not matched to a gene: 9. The CDR3 has 16 amino acids. The germline V gene encodes CDR1 LNHDA and CDR2 SQIVND (reference sequence). CDR3 loop: CASSPRLAVGQETQYF. Written as DNA, the CDR3 is TGTGCCAGTAGTCCAAGACTAGCGGTGGGACAAGAGACCCAGTACTTC.

V is TRBV4-2 and J is TRBJ1-5; D is undetermined. The CDR3 spans 15 residues. Looked up from germline, CDR1 is LGHNA and CDR2 is YNFKEQ. V gave up 0 bases and J gave up 4 bases, with 10 bases separating them. CDR3 protein: CASSQDYVRNQPQHF. The CDR3 nucleotides read TGTGCCAGCAGCCAAGATTACGTACGGAATCAGCCCCAGCATTTT.

This clone was counted a few times. Other DNA sequences in this specimen translate into the identical CDR3. The chain is built from TRBV30 and TRBJ1-1; D not certain. Germline loops: CDR1 GTSNPN, CDR2 SVGIG (reference sequence). The CDR3 is 11 amino acids. The V and J ends lost 0 bases and 8 bases respectively, with 7 bases between them. The CDR3 region has the DNA TGTGCCTGGAGTGTAACGGGGGAAGCTTTCTTT. It specifies CAWSVTGEAFF.

The rearrangement joins TRBV6-6 to TRBJ1-2; 7 nucleotides line up with TRBD1. Looked up from germline, CDR1 is MNHNY and CDR2 is SVGAGI (reference sequence). This CDR3 is built from 12 residues. With V trimmed by 8 bases and J by 4 bases, 4 bases remained unmatched. In nucleotides, the CDR3 is TGTGCCAGCTCAGGGGGTAGCTATGGCTACACCTTC. This sequence encodes CASSGGSYGYTF.

This chain joins TRBV19 and TRBJ1-1, with TRBD1 identical over 8 bases. Germline loops: CDR1 LNHDA, CDR2 SQIVND (reference sequence). The CDR3 is 15 residues long. V shed 6 bases, J shed 1 base, and the junction held 7 bases outside the gene matches. CDR3 amino acids: CASSLTGAQNTEAFF. In DNA, the CDR3 is TGTGCCAGTAGCCTGACAGGGGCGCAGAACACTGAAGCTTTCTTT.

This chain connects TRBV9 to TRBJ2-3, with 11 bases lining up with TRBD2. This CDR3 spans 16 amino acids. After removal of 3 bases from V and 1 base from J, the junction contained 4 bases not matched to a gene. From germline, CDR1 is SGDLS and CDR2 YYNGEE. The CDR3 DNA reads as TGTGCCAGCAGCGCGGGACTAGCGGTAGGCACAGATACGCAGTATTTT. It encodes CASSAGLAVGTDTQYF.

The rearrangement joins TRBV5-1 to TRBJ1-1, with TRBD1 as a possible D gene (6 bases). Germline-derived CDR1 and CDR2 are SGHRS and YFSETQ. V gave up 3 bases and J gave up 10 bases, with 16 bases separating them. The CDR3 sequence is 13 residues long. The CDR3 DNA reads TGCGCCAGCAGCTGGGAAGACCGGGACACAGCTTTCTTT. Residues: CASSWEDRDTAFF.

This clone was counted only a few times. The chain recombines TRBV18 with TRBJ2-3, with D maybe TRBD2 (5 bases). CDR1 and CDR2 (germline): KGHSH, LQKENI. Between the trimmed V and J ends, which lost 3 bases and 3 bases, there was a span of 10 bases. CDR3 length equals 14 residues. The CDR3: CASSPEGSTDTQYF. CDR3 nucleotides: TGTGCCAGCTCACCCGAGGGATCAACAGATACGCAGTATTTT. Full variable domain (remainder filled in from reference TRBV18 and TRBJ2-3): NAGVMQNPRHLVRRRGQEARLRCSPMKGHSHVYWYRQLPEEGLKFMVYLQKENIIDESGMPKERFSAEFPKEGPSILRIQQVVRGDSAAYFCASSPEGSTDTQYFGPGTRLTVL.

V gene TRBV2 combines with J gene TRBJ1-2; no reliable D call. V was trimmed by 7 bases and J by 5 bases, leaving 11 bases between them. CDR3 length equals 12 residues. From germline, CDR1 is SNHLY and CDR2 FYNNEI. The CDR3 nucleotides are TGTGCCAGCAACGAGGGCTTTTATGGCTACACCTTC. This encodes CASNEGFYGYTF.

V is TRBV7-8 and J is TRBJ1-1; the D is unclear. The CDR3 totals 14 residues. V lost 1 base and J 1 base, leaving 7 bases between the germline ends. Germline CDR1 is SGHVS and CDR2 is FQNEAQ. CDR3 sequence: CASSLGQANTEAFF. Here the CDR3 DNA reads TGTGCCAGCAGCTTAGGCCAAGCGAACACTGAAGCTTTCTTT.